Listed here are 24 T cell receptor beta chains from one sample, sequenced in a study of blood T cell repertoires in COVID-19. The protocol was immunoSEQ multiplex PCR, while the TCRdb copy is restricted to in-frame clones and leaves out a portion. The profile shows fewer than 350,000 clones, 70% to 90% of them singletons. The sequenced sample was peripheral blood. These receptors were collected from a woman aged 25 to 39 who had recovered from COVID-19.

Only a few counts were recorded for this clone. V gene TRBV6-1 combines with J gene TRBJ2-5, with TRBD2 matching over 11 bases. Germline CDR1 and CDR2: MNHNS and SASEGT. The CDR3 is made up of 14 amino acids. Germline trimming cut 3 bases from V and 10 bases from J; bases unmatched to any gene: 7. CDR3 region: CASSEASGGWSQYF. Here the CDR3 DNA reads TGTGCCAGCAGTGAGGCTAGCGGGGGGTGGAGCCAGTACTTC.

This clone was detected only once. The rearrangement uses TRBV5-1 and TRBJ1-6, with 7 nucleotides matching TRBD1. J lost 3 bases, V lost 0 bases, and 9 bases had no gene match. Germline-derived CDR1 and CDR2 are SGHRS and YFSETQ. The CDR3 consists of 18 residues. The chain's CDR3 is CASSLEGQPPNYNSPLHF. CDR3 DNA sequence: TGCGCCAGCAGCTTGGAGGGACAGCCCCCTAACTATAATTCACCCCTCCACTTT.

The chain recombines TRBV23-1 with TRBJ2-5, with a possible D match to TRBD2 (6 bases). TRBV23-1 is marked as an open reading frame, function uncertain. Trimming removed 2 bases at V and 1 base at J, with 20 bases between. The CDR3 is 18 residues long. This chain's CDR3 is CASSQKHSRGSLQETQYF. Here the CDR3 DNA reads TGCGCCAGCAGTCAAAAACACTCCCGGGGGAGCCTCCAAGAGACCCAGTACTTC.

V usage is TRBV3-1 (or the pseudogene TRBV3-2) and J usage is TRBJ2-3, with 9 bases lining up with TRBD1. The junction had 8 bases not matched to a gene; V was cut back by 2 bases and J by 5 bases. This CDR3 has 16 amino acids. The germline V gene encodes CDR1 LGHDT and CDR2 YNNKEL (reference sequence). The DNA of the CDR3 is TGTGCCAGCAGCCAAACAGGGGGCGATCGGGGAGATACGCAGTATTTT. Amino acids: CASSQTGGDRGDTQYF.

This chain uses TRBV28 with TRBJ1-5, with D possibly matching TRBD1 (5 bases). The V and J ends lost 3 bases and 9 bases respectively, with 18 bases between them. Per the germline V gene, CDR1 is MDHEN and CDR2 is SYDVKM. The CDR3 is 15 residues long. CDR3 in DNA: TGTGCCAGCAGTTTGCAGGGCCAGGGCGGGGTGCCCCAGCATTTT. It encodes CASSLQGQGGVPQHF.

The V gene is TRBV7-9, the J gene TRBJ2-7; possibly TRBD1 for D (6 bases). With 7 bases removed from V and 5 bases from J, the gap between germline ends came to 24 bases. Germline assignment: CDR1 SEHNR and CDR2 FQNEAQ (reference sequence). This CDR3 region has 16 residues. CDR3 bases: TGTGCCAGCATCCCCCAGACAGGTCGGCAGTTCGACGAGCAGTACTTC. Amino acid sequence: CASIPQTGRQFDEQYF.

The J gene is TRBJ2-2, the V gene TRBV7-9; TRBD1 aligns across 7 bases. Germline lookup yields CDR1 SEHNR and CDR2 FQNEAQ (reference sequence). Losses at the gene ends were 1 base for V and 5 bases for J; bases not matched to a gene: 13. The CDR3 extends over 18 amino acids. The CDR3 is CASSLVPRQGTSTGELFF. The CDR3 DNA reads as TGTGCCAGCAGCTTAGTCCCTAGACAGGGTACGTCGACCGGGGAGCTGTTTTTT.

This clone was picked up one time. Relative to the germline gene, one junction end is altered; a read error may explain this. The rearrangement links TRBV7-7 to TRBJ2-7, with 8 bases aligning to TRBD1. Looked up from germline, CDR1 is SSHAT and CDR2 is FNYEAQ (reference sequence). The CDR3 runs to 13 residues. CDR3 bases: TGTGCTAGCAGCCCCGGACAGGGCTACGAGCAGTACTTC. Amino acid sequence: CASSPGQGYEQYF.

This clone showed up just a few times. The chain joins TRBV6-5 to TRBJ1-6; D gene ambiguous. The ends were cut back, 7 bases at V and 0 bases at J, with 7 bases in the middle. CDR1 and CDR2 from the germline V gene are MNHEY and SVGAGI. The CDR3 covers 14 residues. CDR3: CASTVSSYNSPLHF. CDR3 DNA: TGTGCCAGCACCGTTAGCTCCTATAATTCACCCCTCCACTTT.

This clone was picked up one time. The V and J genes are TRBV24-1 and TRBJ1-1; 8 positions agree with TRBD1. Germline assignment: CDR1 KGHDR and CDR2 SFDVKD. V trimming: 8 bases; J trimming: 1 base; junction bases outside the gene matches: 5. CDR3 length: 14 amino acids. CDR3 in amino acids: CATTRTGPNTEAFF. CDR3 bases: TGTGCCACCACTAGGACAGGGCCGAACACTGAAGCTTTCTTT.

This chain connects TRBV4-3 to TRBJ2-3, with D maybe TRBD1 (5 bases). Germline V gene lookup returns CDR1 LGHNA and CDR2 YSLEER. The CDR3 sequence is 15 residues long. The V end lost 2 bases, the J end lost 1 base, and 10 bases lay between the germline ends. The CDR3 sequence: CASSQTGAGTDTQYF. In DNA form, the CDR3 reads TGCGCCAGCAGCCAAACAGGCGCCGGCACAGATACGCAGTATTTT.

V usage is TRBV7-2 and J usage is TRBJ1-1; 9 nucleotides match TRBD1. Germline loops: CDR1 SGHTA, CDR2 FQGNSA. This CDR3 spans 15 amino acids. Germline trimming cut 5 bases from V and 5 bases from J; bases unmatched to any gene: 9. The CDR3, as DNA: TGTGCCAGCAGCCCCTACCCGACAGGGGGGACTGAAGCTTTCTTT. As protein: CASSPYPTGGTEAFF.

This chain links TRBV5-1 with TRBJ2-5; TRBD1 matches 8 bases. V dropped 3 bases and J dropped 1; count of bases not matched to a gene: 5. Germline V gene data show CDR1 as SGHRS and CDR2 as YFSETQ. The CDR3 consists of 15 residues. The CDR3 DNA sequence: TGCGCCAGCAGCTCATCGACAGGGGCCCAAGAGACCCAGTACTTC. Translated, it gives CASSSSTGAQETQYF. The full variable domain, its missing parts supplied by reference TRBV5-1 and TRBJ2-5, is KAGVTQTPRYLIKTRGQQVTLSCSPISGHRSVSWYQQTPGQGLQFLFEYFSETQRNKGNFPGRFSGRQFSNSRSEMNVSTLELGDSALYLCASSSSTGAQETQYFGPGTRLLVL.

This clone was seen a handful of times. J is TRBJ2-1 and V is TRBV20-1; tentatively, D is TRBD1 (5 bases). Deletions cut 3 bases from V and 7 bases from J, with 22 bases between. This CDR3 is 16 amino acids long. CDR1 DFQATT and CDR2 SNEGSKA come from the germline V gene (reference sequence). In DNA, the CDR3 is TGCAGTGCTAGTTTAGAGTACCCGATGGGGCTTAATGAGCAGTTCTTC. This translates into CSASLEYPMGLNEQFF.

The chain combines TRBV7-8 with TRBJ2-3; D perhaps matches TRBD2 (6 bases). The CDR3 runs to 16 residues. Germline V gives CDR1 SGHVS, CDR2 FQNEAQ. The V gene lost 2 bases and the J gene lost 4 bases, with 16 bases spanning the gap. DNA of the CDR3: TGTGCCAGCAGCTTACCATCCGGGACTGAGGCAGATACGCAGTATTTT. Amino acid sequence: CASSLPSGTEADTQYF.

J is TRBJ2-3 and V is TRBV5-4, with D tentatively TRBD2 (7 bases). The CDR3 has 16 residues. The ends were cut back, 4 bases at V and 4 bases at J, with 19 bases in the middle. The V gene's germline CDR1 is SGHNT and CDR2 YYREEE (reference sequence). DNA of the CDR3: TGTGCCAGCAGCCCTGGAGGGCAGGGGAGGGCAGATACGCAGTATTTT. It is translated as CASSPGGQGRADTQYF.

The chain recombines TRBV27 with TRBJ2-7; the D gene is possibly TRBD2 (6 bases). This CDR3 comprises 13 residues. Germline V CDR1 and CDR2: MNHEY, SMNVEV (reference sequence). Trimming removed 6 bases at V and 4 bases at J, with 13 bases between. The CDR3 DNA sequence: TGTGCCAGCAGATGGGAGGCAGGGTACGAGCAGTACTTC. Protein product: CASRWEAGYEQYF.

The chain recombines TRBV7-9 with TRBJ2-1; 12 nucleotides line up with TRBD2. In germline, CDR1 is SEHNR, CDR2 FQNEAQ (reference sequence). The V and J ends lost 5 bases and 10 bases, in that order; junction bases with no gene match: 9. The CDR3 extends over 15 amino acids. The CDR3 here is CASSPRLAGEGEQFF. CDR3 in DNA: TGTGCCAGCAGCCCAAGACTAGCGGGAGAGGGCGAGCAGTTCTTC.

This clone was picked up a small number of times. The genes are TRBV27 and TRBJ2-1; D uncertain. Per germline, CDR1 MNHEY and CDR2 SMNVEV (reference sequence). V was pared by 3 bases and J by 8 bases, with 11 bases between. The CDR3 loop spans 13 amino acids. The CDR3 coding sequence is TGTGCCAGCAGTTTGACGGAGCTCCATGAGCAGTTCTTC. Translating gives CASSLTELHEQFF.

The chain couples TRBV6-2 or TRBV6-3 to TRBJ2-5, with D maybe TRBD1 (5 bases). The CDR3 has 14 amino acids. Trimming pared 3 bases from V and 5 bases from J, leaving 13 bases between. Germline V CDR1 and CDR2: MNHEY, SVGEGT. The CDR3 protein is CASSYLGDMETQYF. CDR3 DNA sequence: TGTGCCAGCAGTTATCTAGGGGATATGGAGACCCAGTACTTC.

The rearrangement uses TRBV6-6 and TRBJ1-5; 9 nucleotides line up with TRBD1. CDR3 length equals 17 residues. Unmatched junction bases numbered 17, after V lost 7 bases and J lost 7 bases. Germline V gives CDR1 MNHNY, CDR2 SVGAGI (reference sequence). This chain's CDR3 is CASIRSLGQGKGQPQHF. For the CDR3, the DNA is TGTGCCAGCATTAGATCGCTGGGACAGGGAAAAGGGCAGCCCCAGCATTTT.

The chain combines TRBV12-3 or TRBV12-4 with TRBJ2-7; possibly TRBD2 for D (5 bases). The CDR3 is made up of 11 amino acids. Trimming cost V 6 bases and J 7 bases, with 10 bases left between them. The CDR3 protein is CASSTWEEQYF. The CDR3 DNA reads TGTGCCAGCAGCACGTGGGAGGAGCAGTACTTC.

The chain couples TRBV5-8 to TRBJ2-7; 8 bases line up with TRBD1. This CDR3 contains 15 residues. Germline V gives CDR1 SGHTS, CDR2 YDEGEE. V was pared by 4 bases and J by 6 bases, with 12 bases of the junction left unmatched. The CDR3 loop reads CASSPGVDRVGEQYF. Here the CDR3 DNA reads TGTGCCAGCAGCCCGGGAGTGGACAGGGTTGGCGAGCAGTACTTC.

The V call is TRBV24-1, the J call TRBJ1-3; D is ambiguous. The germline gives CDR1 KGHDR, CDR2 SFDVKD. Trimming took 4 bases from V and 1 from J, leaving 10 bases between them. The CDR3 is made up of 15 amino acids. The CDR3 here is CATSEVGGSGNTIYF. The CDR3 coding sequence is TGTGCCACCAGTGAGGTCGGTGGTTCTGGAAACACCATATATTTT.